This T cell receptor beta chain was sequenced during a study of post-analysis software for immune sequencing data. Study context: Relapsing-remitting, secondary progressive and progressive-relapsing courses of multiple sclerosis were included.

The TCR beta cDNA libraries contained unique molecular identifiers. TCRdb independently ran MiXCR on the PCR reads; one entry per CDR3 protein. Of some 160,000 distinct CDR3 sequences listed, roughly 35% are singletons. V was pared by 4 bases and J by 3 bases, with 6 bases of the junction left unmatched. CDR1 LGHNA and CDR2 YSLEER come from the germline V gene. The CDR3 consists of 15 residues. About this clonotype itself: Its target is not known.

Study conclusions and caveats: Normalized Chao1 diversity was significantly reduced in patients versus controls. Controls had lower frequencies than patients of five TRBV segments, which included TRBV5-6, TRBV5-1 and TRBV20-1.

The genes are TRBV4-3 and TRBJ2-1, with TRBD2 identical over 7 bases. Here the sequenced sample was blood, taken after autologous hematopoietic stem cell transplantation. This receptor was obtained from a girl aged 5 to 17 with multiple sclerosis. The CDR3, as DNA: TGCGCCAGCAGCCCTAGCGGAACCTTCTACAATGAGCAGTTCTTC. Translated, it gives CASSPSGTFYNEQFF.